Below are 18 T cell receptor beta chains sequenced from a single sample in a study of a mutant IDH1 vaccine in newly diagnosed glioma. TCRdb's copy holds only in-frame clones and misses some; the assay was immunoSEQ multiplex PCR. The sample records fewer than 75,000 clones, 70% to 85% being singletons. Their recognized antigens are unknown. The sample's time point: week 11, during vaccination. Topical imiquimod accompanied each vaccine dose, which consisted of 300 ug of mutant IDH1 20-mer peptide. Sequenced material: PBMCs, taken from a glioma patient whose treatment included an IDH1 peptide vaccine. Source of these receptors: a woman between 45 and 65 years old with glioma.

The chain recombines TRBV19 with TRBJ1-2, with D perhaps TRBD1 (5 bases). CDR3 length: 13 residues. V was clipped by 2 bases and J by 2 bases, with 6 bases between them. Germline V gene sequence: CDR1 LNHDA, CDR2 SQIVND (reference sequence). The CDR3 reads CASSIRQNYGYTF. The CDR3 coding sequence is TGTGCCAGTAGTATAAGACAGAACTATGGCTACACCTTC.

The V call is TRBV5-4, the J call TRBJ2-2; 11 nucleotides align to TRBD2. This CDR3 comprises 17 residues. After removal of 0 bases from V and 4 bases from J, the junction contained 5 bases not matched to a gene. Germline V gene lookup returns CDR1 SGHNT and CDR2 YYREEE (reference sequence). This CDR3 reads CASSLGASGGFTGELFF. CDR3 in DNA: TGTGCCAGCAGCTTGGGGGCTAGCGGGGGGTTCACCGGGGAGCTGTTTTTT.

The genes are TRBV7-9 and TRBJ1-2; no clear D. Germline-derived CDR1 and CDR2 are SEHNR and FQNEAQ (reference sequence). Trimming removed 0 bases at V and 3 bases at J, with 5 bases between. The CDR3 sequence is 13 residues long. CDR3 amino acids: CASSLAGDYGYTF. CDR3 in DNA: TGTGCCAGCAGCTTAGCCGGGGACTATGGCTACACCTTC.

V is TRBV7-2 and J is TRBJ2-7; the D gene is possibly TRBD1 (5 bases). Germline-derived CDR1 and CDR2 are SGHTA and FQGNSA. Trimming took off 7 bases at V and 0 bases at J, with 10 bases between the two ends. The CDR3 covers 13 residues. Written as DNA, the CDR3 is TGTGCCAGCACCCGCAGGGTCTCCTACGAGCAGTACTTC. Translating it yields CASTRRVSYEQYF.

The chain recombines TRBV19 with TRBJ1-2; a possible D gene is TRBD1 (6 bases). Germline V gives CDR1 LNHDA, CDR2 SQIVND (reference sequence). CDR3 length: 16 amino acids. Trimming took 7 bases from V and 1 from J, leaving 19 bases between them. The DNA of the CDR3 is TGTGCCAGTACCCTGGCGGGACAAAACTTTAACTATGGCTACACCTTC. It codes for CASTLAGQNFNYGYTF.

There are a few counts of this clone. The chain has TRBV2 and TRBJ1-1, with a weak D call TRBD1 (5 bases). Germline CDR1 is SNHLY and CDR2 is FYNNEI. V gave up 8 bases and J gave up 3 bases, with 10 bases separating them. CDR3 size: 12 residues. This CDR3 is CASGGEYTEAFF. DNA of the CDR3: TGTGCCAGCGGGGGAGAGTACACTGAAGCTTTCTTT.

The rearrangement joins TRBV5-4 to TRBJ1-1; D is possibly TRBD1 (5 bases). CDR3 length: 15 amino acids. The V gene's germline CDR1 is SGHNT and CDR2 YYREEE (reference sequence). Between the trimmed V and J ends, which lost 1 base and 4 bases, there was a span of 14 bases. The CDR3 DNA is TGTGCCAGCAGCTTGTGGGGGGTTAGGGGCACTGAAGCTTTCTTT. Translation: CASSLWGVRGTEAFF. Complete variable domain (other parts from reference TRBV5-4 and TRBJ1-1): ETGVTQSPTHLIKTRGQQVTLRCSSQSGHNTVSWYQQALGQGPQFIFQYYREEENGRGNFPPRFSGLQFPNYSSELNVNALELDDSALYLCASSLWGVRGTEAFFGQGTRLTVV.

The V gene is TRBV5-4, the J gene TRBJ1-1; 12 positions match TRBD1. CDR3 length equals 14 residues. Per germline, CDR1 SGHNT and CDR2 YYREEE (reference sequence). Unmatched junction bases numbered 4, after V lost 3 bases and J lost 7 bases. The CDR3 DNA reads as TGTGCCAGCAGCTGGGACAGGGGGCTAGTTGAAGCTTTCTTT. Protein: CASSWDRGLVEAFF.

V gene TRBV6-6 combines with J gene TRBJ2-2; D may match TRBD1 or TRBD2 (5 bases each). V gave up 6 bases and J gave up 7 bases, with 18 bases separating them. CDR1 and CDR2 from the germline V gene are MNHNY and SVGAGI (reference sequence). The CDR3 contains 15 residues. The CDR3: CASSPGTRSFGELFF. For the CDR3, the DNA is TGTGCCAGCAGCCCCGGGACCCGTAGCTTCGGGGAGCTGTTTTTT.

This chain links TRBV5-6 with TRBJ2-5; 7 bases are a match to TRBD2. The CDR3 consists of 14 residues. The germline V gene has CDR1 SGHDT and CDR2 YYEEEE. Trimming took 10 bases from V and 1 from J; bases not matched to a gene: 10. CDR3 in DNA: TGTGCCTTAAGCTGGGGGGGGTCCCAAGAGACCCAGTACTTC. As protein: CALSWGGSQETQYF.

The chain couples TRBV4-1 to TRBJ2-7; 8 bases map to TRBD1. This CDR3 is built from 15 residues. From germline, CDR1 is MGHRA and CDR2 YSYEKL. V dropped 0 bases and J dropped 1; count of bases not matched to a gene: 2. Here the CDR3 reads CASSQEQGVSYEQYF. The CDR3 region has the DNA TGCGCCAGCAGCCAAGAACAGGGGGTATCCTACGAGCAGTACTTC.

The J gene is TRBJ1-1, the V gene TRBV5-8; 8 nucleotides agree with TRBD1. From germline, CDR1 is SGHTS and CDR2 YDEGEE. Trimming removed 4 bases from V and 1 base from J; junction bases left unmatched: 3. CDR3 length equals 14 residues. The CDR3 nucleotides read TGTGCCAGCAGCCCTGGGACAGGGAACACTGAAGCTTTCTTT. It encodes CASSPGTGNTEAFF.

This sequence joins TRBV4-2 and TRBJ1-1; D possibly corresponds to TRBD1 (5 bases). Germline V CDR1 and CDR2: LGHNA, YNFKEQ. V gave up 3 bases and J gave up 8 bases, with 22 bases separating them. The CDR3 contains 16 residues. This CDR3 is CASSQSGDTGVGEAFF. CDR3 in DNA: TGTGCCAGCAGCCAGTCCGGAGATACGGGGGTAGGCGAAGCTTTCTTT.

The gene calls are TRBV5-6 and TRBJ2-7, with D possibly TRBD1 on 6 matching bases. CDR1 SGHDT and CDR2 YYEEEE come from the germline V gene. The CDR3 is 12 residues long. Trimming pared 4 bases from V and 5 bases from J, leaving 10 bases between. CDR3 in DNA: TGTGCCAGCAGCCTGGACAGACACGAGCAGTACTTC. It translates to CASSLDRHEQYF.

This chain joins TRBV10-3 and TRBJ2-3, with TRBD1 as a possible D gene (5 bases). Trimming stripped 7 bases from V and 5 bases from J, with 10 bases between. The CDR3 covers 12 residues. In germline, CDR1 is ENHRY, CDR2 SYGVKD. The CDR3 region is CAITSGLDTQYF. In DNA, the CDR3 is TGTGCCATCACATCAGGGTTAGATACGCAGTATTTT.

The rearrangement joins TRBV11-3 to TRBJ2-7, with D possibly being TRBD2 (6 bases). Trimming left V 7 bases short and J 0 bases short, with 10 bases between. CDR1 and CDR2 (germline): SGHNT, YENEEA. The CDR3 is 13 residues long. The CDR3 DNA is TGTGCCAGCAATCGGGGGAGCTCCTACGAGCAGTACTTC. Translating it yields CASNRGSSYEQYF.

This clone was found a few times. The genes are TRBV5-4 and TRBJ2-1; 10 nucleotides align to TRBD2. There are 15 residues in the CDR3. The germline V gene encodes CDR1 SGHNT and CDR2 YYREEE (reference sequence). The J segment lost 5 bases and the V segment lost 5 bases, leaving 7 bases of the junction unmatched. The CDR3 is CASRPSSGGNNEQFF. The CDR3 region has the DNA TGTGCCAGCAGGCCCTCTAGCGGGGGTAACAATGAGCAGTTCTTC.

The genes are TRBV30 and TRBJ1-2; D is possibly TRBD1 (5 bases). With 0 bases removed from V and 2 bases from J, the gap between germline ends came to 13 bases. Germline loops: CDR1 GTSNPN, CDR2 SVGIG (reference sequence). The CDR3 runs to 15 residues. CDR3 region: CAWSVPGVGNYGYTF. The CDR3 DNA is TGTGCCTGGAGTGTACCGGGGGTGGGGAACTATGGCTACACCTTC.